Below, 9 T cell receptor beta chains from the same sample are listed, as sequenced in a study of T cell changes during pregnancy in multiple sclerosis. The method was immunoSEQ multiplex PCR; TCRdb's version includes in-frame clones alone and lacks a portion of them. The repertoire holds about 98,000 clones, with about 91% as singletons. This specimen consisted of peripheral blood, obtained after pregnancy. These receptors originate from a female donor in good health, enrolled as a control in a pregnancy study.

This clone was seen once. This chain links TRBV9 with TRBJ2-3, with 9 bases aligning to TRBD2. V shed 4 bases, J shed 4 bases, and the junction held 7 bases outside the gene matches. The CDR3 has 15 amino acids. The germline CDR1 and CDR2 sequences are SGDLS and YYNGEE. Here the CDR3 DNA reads TGTGCCAGCAGCAGTAGCGGGAGAGGGGCAGATACGCAGTATTTT. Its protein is CASSSSGRGADTQYF.

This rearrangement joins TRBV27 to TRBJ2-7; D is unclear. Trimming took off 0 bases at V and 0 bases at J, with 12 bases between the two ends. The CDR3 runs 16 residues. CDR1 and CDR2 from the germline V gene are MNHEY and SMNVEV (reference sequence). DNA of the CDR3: TGTGCCAGCAGTTTATCGAAGAGCTATAGCTCCTACGAGCAGTACTTC. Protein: CASSLSKSYSSYEQYF.

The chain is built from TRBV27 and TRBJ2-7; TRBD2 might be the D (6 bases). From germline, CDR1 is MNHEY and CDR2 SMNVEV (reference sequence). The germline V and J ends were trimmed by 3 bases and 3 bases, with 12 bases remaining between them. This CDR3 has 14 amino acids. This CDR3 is CASSLRGSVYEQYF. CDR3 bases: TGTGCCAGCAGTTTGCGGGGCAGCGTCTACGAGCAGTACTTC.

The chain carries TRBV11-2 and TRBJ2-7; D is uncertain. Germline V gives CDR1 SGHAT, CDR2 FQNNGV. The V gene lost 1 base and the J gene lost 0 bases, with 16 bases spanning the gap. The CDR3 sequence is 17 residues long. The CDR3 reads CASSLGPFSVLSYEQYF. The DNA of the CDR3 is TGTGCCAGCAGCTTAGGCCCCTTTTCGGTCCTCTCCTACGAGCAGTACTTC. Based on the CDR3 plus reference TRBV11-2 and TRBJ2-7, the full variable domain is EAGVAQSPRYKIIEKRQSVAFWCNPISGHATLYWYQQILGQGPKLLIQFQNNGVVDDSQLPKDRFSAERLKGVDSTLKIQPAKLEDSAVYLCASSLGPFSVLSYEQYFGPGTRLTVT.

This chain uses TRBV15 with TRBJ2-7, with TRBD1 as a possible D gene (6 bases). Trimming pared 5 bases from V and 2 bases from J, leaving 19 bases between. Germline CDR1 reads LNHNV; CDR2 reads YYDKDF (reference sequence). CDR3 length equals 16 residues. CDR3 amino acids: CATSGIRDTTPYEQYF. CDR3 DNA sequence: TGTGCCACCAGCGGCATCCGGGACACCACTCCCTACGAGCAGTACTTC.

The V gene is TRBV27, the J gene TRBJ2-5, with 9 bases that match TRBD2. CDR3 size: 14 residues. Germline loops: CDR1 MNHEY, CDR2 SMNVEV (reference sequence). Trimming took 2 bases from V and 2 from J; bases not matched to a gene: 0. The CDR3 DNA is TGTGCCAGCAGTTTAACTAGCGGGCAAGAGACCCAGTACTTC. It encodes CASSLTSGQETQYF.

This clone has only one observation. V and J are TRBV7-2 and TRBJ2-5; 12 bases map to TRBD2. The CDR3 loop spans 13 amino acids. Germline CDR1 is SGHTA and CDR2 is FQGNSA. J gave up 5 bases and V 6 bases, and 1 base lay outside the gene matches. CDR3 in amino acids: CASRLAGGETQYF. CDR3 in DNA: TGTGCCAGCAGACTAGCGGGAGGTGAGACCCAGTACTTC. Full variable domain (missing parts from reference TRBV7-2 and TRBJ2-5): GAGVSQSPSNKVTEKGKDVELRCDPISGHTALYWYRQSLGQGLEFLIYFQGNSAPDKSGLPSDRFSAERTGGSVSTLTIQRTQQEDSAVYLCASRLAGGETQYFGPGTRLLVL.

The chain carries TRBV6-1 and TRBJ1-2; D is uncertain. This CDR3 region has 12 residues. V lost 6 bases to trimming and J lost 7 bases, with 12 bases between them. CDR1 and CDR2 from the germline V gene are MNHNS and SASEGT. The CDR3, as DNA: TGTGCCAGCAGGAGGGCAGTAGGTGGCTACACCTTC. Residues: CASRRAVGGYTF.

The CDR3 coding sequence is TGTGCCAGCAGCCAAGGGGCTCCTGGGGGCTACACCTTC. Its translation: CASSQGAPGGYTF. The gene calls are TRBV14 and TRBJ1-2; D remains ambiguous. This CDR3 contains 13 residues. Germline V gene data show CDR1 as SGHDN and CDR2 as FVKESK. V shed 1 base and J shed 8 bases, with 11 bases lying between them.